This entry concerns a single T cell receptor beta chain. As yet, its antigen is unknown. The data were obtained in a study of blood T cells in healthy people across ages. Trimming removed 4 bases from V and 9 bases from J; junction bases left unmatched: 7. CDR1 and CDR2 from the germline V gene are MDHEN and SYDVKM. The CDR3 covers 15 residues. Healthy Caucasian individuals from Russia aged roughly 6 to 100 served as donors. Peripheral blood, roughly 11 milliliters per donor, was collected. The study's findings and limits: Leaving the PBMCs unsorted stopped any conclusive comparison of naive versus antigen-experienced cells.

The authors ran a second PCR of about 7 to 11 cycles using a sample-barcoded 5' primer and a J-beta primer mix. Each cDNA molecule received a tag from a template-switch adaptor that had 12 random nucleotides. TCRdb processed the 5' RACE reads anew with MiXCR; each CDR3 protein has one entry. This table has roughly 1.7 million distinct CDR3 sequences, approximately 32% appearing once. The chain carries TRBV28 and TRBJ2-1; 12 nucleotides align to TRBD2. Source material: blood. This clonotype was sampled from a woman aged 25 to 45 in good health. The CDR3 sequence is CASSSSPSGRVEQFF. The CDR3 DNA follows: TGTGCCAGCAGTTCATCTCCTAGCGGGAGGGTTGAGCAGTTCTTC.